This TCR beta chain stems from a study of T cell responses to AZD1222 COVID-19 vaccine. Assay: immunoSEQ multiplex PCR; the TCRdb copy retains only in-frame clones and omits some. The data show about 160,000 clones, 75% to 95% seen once. V lost 1 base to trimming and J lost 8 bases, with 10 bases between them. Germline CDR1 and CDR2: SGHKS and YYEKEE (reference sequence). The CDR3 spans 13 residues. The specimen comprised peripheral blood, sampled 28 days after the second AZD1222 dose. The chain joins TRBV5-5 to TRBJ2-1; D is unclear. This sequence was found in an adult who received the AZD1222 COVID-19 vaccine. In DNA, the CDR3 is TGTGCCAGCAGCTTGACCCGTGGTGATGAGCAGTTCTTC. It specifies CASSLTRGDEQFF.